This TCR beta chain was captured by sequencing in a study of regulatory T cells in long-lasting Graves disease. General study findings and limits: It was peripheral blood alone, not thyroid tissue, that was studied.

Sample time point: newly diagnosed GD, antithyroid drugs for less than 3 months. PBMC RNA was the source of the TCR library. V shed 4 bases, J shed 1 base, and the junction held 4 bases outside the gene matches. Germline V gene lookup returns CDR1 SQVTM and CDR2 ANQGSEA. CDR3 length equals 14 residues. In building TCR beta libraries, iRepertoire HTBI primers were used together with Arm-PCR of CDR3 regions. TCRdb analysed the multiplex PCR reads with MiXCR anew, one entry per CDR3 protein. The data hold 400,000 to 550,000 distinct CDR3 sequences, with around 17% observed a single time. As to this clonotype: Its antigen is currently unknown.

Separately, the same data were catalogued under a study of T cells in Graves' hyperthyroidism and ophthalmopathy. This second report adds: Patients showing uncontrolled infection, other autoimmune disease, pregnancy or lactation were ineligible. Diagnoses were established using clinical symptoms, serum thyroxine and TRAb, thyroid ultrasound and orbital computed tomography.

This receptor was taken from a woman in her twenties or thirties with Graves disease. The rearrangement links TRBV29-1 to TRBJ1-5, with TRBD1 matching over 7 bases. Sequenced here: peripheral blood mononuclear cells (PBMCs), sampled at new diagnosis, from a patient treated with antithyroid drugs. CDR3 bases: TGCAGCGTTGCCGAGGGACAGAGCAATCAGCCCCAGCATTTT. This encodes CSVAEGQSNQPQHF. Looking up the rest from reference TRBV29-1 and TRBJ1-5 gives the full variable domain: SAVISQKPSRDICQRGTSLTIQCQVDSQVTMMFWYRQQPGQSLTLIATANQGSEATYESGFVIDKFPISRPNLTFSTLTVSNMSPEDSSIYLCSVAEGQSNQPQHFGDGTRLSIL.